The 14 T cell receptor beta chains reported below all come from one sample, sequenced in a study of blood T cell repertoires in COVID-19. The repertoire was sequenced with immunoSEQ multiplex PCR; TCRdb's copy has only in-frame clones and lacks some. The table shows 300,000 to 400,000 clones, with 85% to 90% occurring only once. Sequencing was performed on PBMCs or T cells enriched from blood (not recorded which). The receptors were gathered from a man between 18 and 29 years old who had recovered from COVID-19.

This rearrangement joins TRBV7-9 to TRBJ2-2; 8 nucleotides align to TRBD2. The CDR3 extends over 14 amino acids. Per the germline V gene, CDR1 is SEHNR and CDR2 is FQNEAQ (reference sequence). V was clipped by 5 bases and J by 6 bases; unmatched bases: 5. The CDR3 reads CASSPRTSSGELFF. Written as DNA, the CDR3 is TGTGCCAGCAGCCCCCGGACTAGCTCCGGGGAGCTGTTTTTT.

The CDR3 loop is CASSASSYEQYF. In DNA, the CDR3 is TGTGCCAGCAGTGCTAGCTCCTACGAGCAGTACTTC. The rearrangement uses TRBV7-6 and TRBJ2-7; D unclear. Germline CDR1 SGHVS, CDR2 FNYEAQ. Trimming took off 6 bases at V and 0 bases at J, with 6 bases between the two ends. The CDR3 spans 12 residues.

This chain connects TRBV9 to TRBJ2-3; 9 nucleotides match TRBD2. Germline V gene lookup returns CDR1 SGDLS and CDR2 YYNGEE. The CDR3 has 15 residues. V was clipped by 3 bases and J by 6 bases; unmatched bases: 8. The CDR3 sequence is CASSGGGAVFDTQYF. The CDR3 DNA follows: TGTGCCAGCAGCGGCGGGGGGGCCGTTTTTGATACGCAGTATTTT.

This clone was seen only once. The rearrangement joins TRBV2 to TRBJ1-6; D not certain. Per germline, CDR1 SNHLY and CDR2 FYNNEI. This CDR3 is built from 15 residues. The ends were cut back, 2 bases at V and 5 bases at J, with 10 bases in the middle. Here the CDR3 reads CASSEMGPNNSPLHF. The CDR3 DNA is TGTGCCAGCAGTGAAATGGGCCCCAATAATTCACCCCTCCACTTT.

V gene TRBV5-6 combines with J gene TRBJ1-2; TRBD1 matches 7 bases. Germline CDR1 is SGHDT and CDR2 is YYEEEE. The junction had 3 bases not matched to a gene; V was cut back by 4 bases and J by 6 bases. CDR3 length: 12 amino acids. CDR3 bases: TGTGCCAGCAGCCCACAGGGGAATGGCTACACCTTC. This gives the protein CASSPQGNGYTF.

The chain recombines TRBV6-5 with TRBJ2-7; tentative D call: TRBD1 (6 bases). This CDR3 spans 13 amino acids. The germline V and J ends were trimmed by 8 bases and 2 bases, with 13 bases remaining between them. Germline-derived CDR1 and CDR2 are MNHEY and SVGAGI. The CDR3 DNA reads as TGTGCCAGCCGGCAGGGGCTCGCCTACGAGCAGTACTTC. Its protein is CASRQGLAYEQYF.

The rearrangement joins TRBV28 to TRBJ2-7, with 8 nucleotides matching TRBD1. Germline loops: CDR1 MDHEN, CDR2 SYDVKM. CDR3 length equals 11 residues. V shed 8 bases and J 11 bases; nucleotides not matched to a gene: 8. The CDR3, as DNA: TGTGCCAGCGGGATGGACAGGGAAAAGTACTTC. This gives the protein CASGMDREKYF.

The V call is TRBV27, the J call TRBJ2-2, with 7 positions matching TRBD1. The germline V gene has CDR1 MNHEY and CDR2 SMNVEV (reference sequence). The CDR3 contains 14 residues. The V and J ends lost 8 bases and 5 bases, in that order; junction bases with no gene match: 8. The CDR3 sequence: CASFRQGGTGELFF. CDR3 bases: TGTGCCAGCTTTAGACAGGGTGGAACCGGGGAGCTGTTTTTT.

The CDR3 sequence is CASIGLGQRNTEAFF. The CDR3 bases are TGCGCCAGCATTGGACTGGGCCAACGGAACACTGAAGCTTTCTTT. The chain couples TRBV4-1 to TRBJ1-1; D remains unclear. Germline loops: CDR1 MGHRA, CDR2 YSYEKL. The CDR3 length is 15 residues. Trimming shortened V by 7 bases and J by 1 base, and 16 bases separated the two germline ends.

The chain combines TRBV30 with TRBJ2-3, with D unresolved. Germline assignment: CDR1 GTSNPN and CDR2 SVGIG (reference sequence). This CDR3 is built from 13 residues. Trimming removed 1 base at V and 1 base at J, with 6 bases between. The CDR3 sequence is CAWSAFGTDTQYF. CDR3 DNA: TGTGCCTGGAGTGCCTTCGGCACAGATACGCAGTATTTT.

V gene TRBV29-1 combines with J gene TRBJ1-1; D uncertain. The length of the CDR3 is 14 residues. CDR1 is SQVTM and CDR2 is ANQGSEA in the germline V gene. With 6 bases removed from V and 1 base from J, the gap between germline ends came to 15 bases. CDR3 residues: CSVRTTITNTEAFF. CDR3 nucleotides: TGCAGCGTCCGAACAACAATCACGAACACTGAAGCTTTCTTT.

This clone was seen a single time. The chain couples TRBV19 to TRBJ1-6; a weak D match, TRBD1 (6 bases). CDR3 size: 14 residues. Germline CDR1 and CDR2: LNHDA and SQIVND (reference sequence). The germline V and J ends were trimmed by 6 bases and 10 bases, with 16 bases remaining between them. CDR3 nucleotides: TGTGCCAGTAGCATCACTCAGGGGCGGTCACCCCTCCACTTT. Its translation is CASSITQGRSPLHF.

The chain couples TRBV5-1 to TRBJ2-3; TRBD1 matches at 8 bases. The germline CDR1 and CDR2 sequences are SGHRS and YFSETQ. V shed 6 bases, J shed 4 bases, and the junction held 10 bases outside the gene matches. The CDR3 totals 15 residues. CDR3 region: CASTMGQGASDTQYF. The CDR3 nucleotides are TGCGCCAGCACCATGGGCCAGGGGGCGTCAGATACGCAGTATTTT.

The chain links TRBV11-3 to TRBJ2-3; D remains ambiguous. CDR3 size: 15 residues. V was shortened by 1 base and J by 0 bases, with 8 bases between the two germline ends. CDR1 and CDR2 from the germline V gene are SGHNT and YENEEA. This CDR3 is CASSLGHQSTDTQYF. In nucleotides, the CDR3 is TGTGCCAGCAGCTTAGGGCACCAGAGCACAGATACGCAGTATTTT.